The 7 T cell receptor beta chains below all came from one sample that was sequenced in a study of cytomegalovirus exposure and HLA in healthy donors. Method: immunoSEQ multiplex PCR; TCRdb's copy keeps in-frame clones and lacks some. The top ten clones hold over 3% of a sample with around 70,000 clones, approximately 95% of them seen once. The sample was PBMCs. Receptors originate from a man younger than 35 in good health and CMV-seronegative.

The chain carries TRBV5-1 and TRBJ2-7; 9 bases match TRBD1. Unmatched junction bases numbered 8, after V lost 1 base and J lost 3 bases. Per the germline V gene, CDR1 is SGHRS and CDR2 is YFSETQ. The CDR3 runs to 16 residues. CDR3 in amino acids: CASSLLPGQGIYEQYF. DNA for the CDR3: TGCGCCAGCAGCTTGCTTCCGGGACAGGGTATCTACGAGCAGTACTTC.

J is TRBJ2-1 and V is TRBV7-9, with D hard to call. Germline values: CDR1 SEHNR, CDR2 FQNEAQ (reference sequence). This CDR3 contains 18 residues. Trimming took 6 bases from V and 6 from J, leaving 27 bases between them. The CDR3, as DNA: TGTGCCAGCAGACCCTCCCCAAGATCATGGCAGCGTGGCAATGAGCAGTTCTTC. Its translation is CASRPSPRSWQRGNEQFF. The full variable domain, in which reference TRBV7-9 and TRBJ2-1 provide the parts outside the CDR3, is DTGVSQNPRHKITKRGQNVTFRCDPISEHNRLYWYRQTLGQGPEFLTYFQNEAQLEKSRLLSDRFSAERPKGSFSTLEIQRTEQGDSAMYLCASRPSPRSWQRGNEQFFGPGTRLTVL.

This chain links TRBV6-5 with TRBJ2-7; 10 bases align to TRBD2. Trimming at V came to 4 bases and at J to 4 bases, leaving 10 bases not matched to a gene. The CDR3 is made up of 16 amino acids. Germline V gives CDR1 MNHEY, CDR2 SVGAGI. CDR3 DNA sequence: TGTGCCAGCAGTTTATCCGGGACTAGCGTAATATACGAGCAGTACTTC. Translated, it gives CASSLSGTSVIYEQYF.

The chain carries TRBV18 and TRBJ1-1; D ambiguous. Trimming took off 2 bases at V and 1 base at J, with 11 bases between the two ends. In germline, CDR1 is KGHSH, CDR2 LQKENI. CDR3 length: 15 residues. The DNA of the CDR3 is TGTGCCAGCTCACCAGACTTGGGTCAGAACACTGAAGCTTTCTTT. This codes for CASSPDLGQNTEAFF.

J is TRBJ2-5 and V is TRBV5-1; D call uncertain. Trimming pared 2 bases from V and 2 bases from J, leaving 10 bases between. The V gene's germline CDR1 is SGHRS and CDR2 YFSETQ. This CDR3 comprises 14 residues. CDR3 sequence reads: CASSFAAFQETQYF. As DNA, the CDR3 is TGCGCCAGCAGCTTCGCGGCCTTTCAAGAGACCCAGTACTTC.

The rearrangement uses TRBV27 and TRBJ2-7; the match to TRBD2 covers 10 bases. The length of the CDR3 is 15 residues. Germline CDR1 MNHEY, CDR2 SMNVEV (reference sequence). V was clipped by 7 bases and J by 5 bases; unmatched bases: 11. The CDR3 DNA reads TGTGCCAGCAATCGAGCGGGGGGGCTGAGTCACGAGCAGTACTTC. Translation gives CASNRAGGLSHEQYF.

This chain uses TRBV18 with TRBJ2-2; maybe TRBD1 (6 bases). V gave up 6 bases and J gave up 2 bases, with 13 bases separating them. Germline V gives CDR1 KGHSH, CDR2 LQKENI. CDR3 length equals 15 residues. The CDR3 reads CASSQGTANTGELFF. The CDR3 coding sequence is TGTGCCAGCTCGCAGGGGACGGCAAACACCGGGGAGCTGTTTTTT.